These 19 T cell receptor beta chains were sequenced from one sample in a study of response to subunit inactivated influenza vaccine. TCRdb reanalysed the RT-PCR reads using MiXCR and keeps one entry per CDR3 protein. The sample yields 700,000 to 800,000 distinct CDR3 sequences, less than 20% seen once. The sequenced sample was PBMCs from blood, obtained less than 6 days after vaccination. The receptors shown here come from a man aged 50-60 years who received an inactivated influenza vaccine.

The chain is built from TRBV12-3 or TRBV12-4 and TRBJ1-6; D unresolved. CDR3 length equals 16 residues. V was clipped by 7 bases and J by 1 base, with 14 bases between them. The CDR3 bases are TGTGCCAGCACTTTCAGCGCGGGGTCCTATAATTCACCCCTCCACTTT. Residues: CASTFSAGSYNSPLHF.

This clonotype occurred a few times. J is TRBJ2-2 and V is TRBV7-6; 8 bases are a match to TRBD1. The trim removed 1 base at V and 6 bases at J, leaving 13 bases unmatched. This CDR3 is built from 18 residues. The germline CDR1 and CDR2 sequences are SGHVS and FNYEAQ. The CDR3 loop is CASSLVAVGQGAAGELFF. The CDR3, as DNA: TGTGCCAGCAGCTTAGTTGCGGTCGGGCAGGGGGCAGCCGGGGAGCTGTTTTTT.

The chain links TRBV19 to TRBJ2-1, with 7 bases that match TRBD2. The germline CDR1 and CDR2 sequences are LNHDA and SQIVND (reference sequence). The V segment lost 3 bases and the J segment 4 bases; nucleotides outside the gene matches: 9. The CDR3 length is 16 residues. CDR3 bases: TGTGCCAGTAGTATGGCAGCGGGGAGGCGTTACAATGAGCAGTTCTTC. Protein sequence: CASSMAAGRRYNEQFF.

In its sample, this clonotype was seen a few times. The chain uses TRBV12-3 or TRBV12-4 and TRBJ2-7, with D possibly being TRBD1 (6 bases). There are 14 residues in the CDR3. V lost 5 bases to trimming and J lost 0 bases, with 11 bases between them. The CDR3 bases are TGTGCCAGCAGTATAGACAGGAGCTCCTACGAGCAGTACTTC. It translates to CASSIDRSSYEQYF.

This clonotype was picked up a small number of times. V usage is TRBV15 and J usage is TRBJ2-7; 9 positions agree with TRBD1. V lost 4 bases to trimming and J lost 3 bases; unmatched junction nucleotides: 10. The length of the CDR3 is 16 residues. Germline-derived CDR1 and CDR2 are LNHNV and YYDKDF (reference sequence). CDR3 bases: TGTGCCACCAGCACCCGTCGCGGGACAGGGTACTACGAGCAGTACTTC. Its translation is CATSTRRGTGYYEQYF.

The chain joins TRBV28 to TRBJ2-5, with 8 bases aligning to TRBD1. This CDR3 contains 12 residues. From germline, CDR1 is MDHEN and CDR2 SYDVKM. The junction had 5 bases not matched to a gene; V was cut back by 9 bases and J by 5 bases. CDR3 coding DNA: TGTGCCAGTGCGGGACAGGCTGAGACCCAGTACTTC. This encodes CASAGQAETQYF.

This clonotype was recorded many times. The CDR3 DNA reads TGCGCCAGCAGCCCCTCGGGGGGGAATCAGCCCCAGCATTTT. Its protein is CASSPSGGNQPQHF. The chain couples TRBV5-1 to TRBJ1-5; D possibly corresponds to TRBD1 (5 bases). The germline V gene has CDR1 SGHRS and CDR2 YFSETQ. The CDR3 contains 14 residues. Trimming left V 4 bases short and J 4 bases short, with 12 bases between.

The chain combines TRBV12-3 or TRBV12-4 with TRBJ1-5, with a weak D call TRBD1 (5 bases). V lost 6 bases and J lost 4, with 10 bases in between. This CDR3 has 13 residues. CDR3 sequence (DNA): TGTGCCAGCAGCATACAGGCGAATCAGCCCCAGCATTTT. Translated, it gives CASSIQANQPQHF.

The sample holds a few counts of this clonotype. The J gene is TRBJ1-1, the V gene TRBV7-2; TRBD1 is a possible D gene (6 bases). Trimming removed 6 bases at V and 0 bases at J, with 20 bases between. Per germline, CDR1 SGHTA and CDR2 FQGNSA. This CDR3 comprises 17 residues. DNA for the CDR3: TGTGCCAGCAGTCTTACCGCCTTAGGGACAATGAACACTGAAGCTTTCTTT. This encodes CASSLTALGTMNTEAFF.

This clonotype appeared a single time. This sequence joins TRBV25-1 and TRBJ2-3; 7 nucleotides align to TRBD1. J was trimmed by 4 bases and V by 1 base; bases with no gene match: 8. Germline assignment: CDR1 MGHDK and CDR2 SYGVNS. This CDR3 comprises 16 residues. The CDR3: CASSEFGGTAPDTQYF. The CDR3 DNA sequence: TGTGCCAGCAGTGAATTTGGTGGGACAGCCCCAGATACGCAGTATTTT.

The chain uses TRBV6-2 or TRBV6-3 and TRBJ2-1; 9 positions match TRBD2. The length of the CDR3 is 16 residues. Germline V gene lookup returns CDR1 MNHEY and CDR2 SVGEGT. Losses at the gene ends were 6 bases for V and 0 bases for J; bases not matched to a gene: 6. CDR3 coding DNA: TGTGCCAGCAGAATTGCGGGAGGGAGCTCCTACAATGAGCAGTTCTTC. Translation: CASRIAGGSSYNEQFF.

This clonotype has only a few counts. The gene calls are TRBV20-1 and TRBJ2-1; TRBD2 matches at 7 bases. V shed 6 bases and J 2 bases; nucleotides not matched to a gene: 10. The length of the CDR3 is 15 residues. CDR1 DFQATT and CDR2 SNEGSKA come from the germline V gene (reference sequence). CDR3 in amino acids: CSAEGASGPYNEQFF. For the CDR3, the DNA is TGCAGTGCCGAAGGGGCTAGCGGTCCCTACAATGAGCAGTTCTTC.

Concerning this clonotype itself: This CDR3 is missing its conserved last phenylalanine or tryptophan, likely due to a read error. Because the CDR3's place on the DNA is in doubt, the DNA is left out and the CDR3 is given as listed by TCRdb. The CDR3 sequence: CATSDLLSY. V gene TRBV24-1 combines with J gene TRBJ2-7. The CDR3 is 9 amino acids long, termini counted. Germline V CDR1 and CDR2: KGHDR, SFDVKD.

This clonotype has just a few counts. The chain carries TRBV7-6 and TRBJ2-1; 10 positions agree with TRBD2. The germline V gene has CDR1 SGHVS and CDR2 FNYEAQ. V shed 1 base, J shed 6 bases, and the junction held 6 bases outside the gene matches. The CDR3 runs to 16 residues. CDR3 sequence reads: CASSLEASGSINEQFF. CDR3 coding DNA: TGTGCCAGCAGCTTAGAGGCTAGCGGGAGCATCAATGAGCAGTTCTTC.

The V call is TRBV10-3, the J call TRBJ1-5; D uncertain. Trimming left V 4 bases short and J 6 bases short, with 7 bases between. The CDR3 consists of 12 residues. The V gene's germline CDR1 is ENHRY and CDR2 SYGVKD. The CDR3 DNA sequence: TGTGCCATCAGTGCGTCTGTTCAGCCCCAGCATTTT. Its translation is CAISASVQPQHF.

The table lists this clonotype with a few counts. V and J are TRBV28 and TRBJ1-2; D unresolved. Germline CDR1 and CDR2: MDHEN and SYDVKM. The CDR3 runs to 16 residues. V was clipped by 6 bases and J by 4 bases, with 21 bases between them. CDR3: CASSLTQPVQPYGYTF. DNA for the CDR3: TGTGCCAGCAGCTTAACCCAGCCCGTTCAACCCTATGGCTACACCTTC.

This clonotype appeared many times. The chain uses TRBV5-6 and TRBJ2-5, with 8 positions matching TRBD2. The CDR3 is made up of 14 amino acids. J gave up 2 bases and V 3 bases, and 3 bases lay outside the gene matches. Germline CDR1 and CDR2: SGHDT and YYEEEE. CDR3 sequence reads: CASSSIAGQETQYF. In DNA, the CDR3 is TGTGCCAGCAGCTCAATAGCGGGACAAGAGACCCAGTACTTC.

J is TRBJ2-3 and V is TRBV7-2; D possibly corresponds to TRBD1 (6 bases). Germline lookup yields CDR1 SGHTA and CDR2 FQGNSA. Trimming cost V 3 bases and J 0 bases, with 10 bases left between them. The CDR3 is made up of 15 amino acids. In DNA form, the CDR3 reads TGTGCCAGCAGCTTTGGGACACCGAGCACAGATACGCAGTATTTT. Residues: CASSFGTPSTDTQYF.

CDR3 amino acids: CASSLAGDGMNTEAFF. CDR3 coding DNA: TGTGCCAGCAGCTTAGCCGGGGACGGCATGAACACTGAAGCTTTCTTT. This rearrangement joins TRBV7-6 to TRBJ1-1, with D perhaps matching TRBD1 (5 bases). Germline loops: CDR1 SGHVS, CDR2 FNYEAQ. This CDR3 has 16 residues. The germline V and J ends were trimmed by 0 bases and 0 bases, with 11 bases remaining between them.